This T cell receptor (beta chain) was sequenced during a study of blood T cell repertoires in COVID-19. Overall study context: The United States, Italy and Spain provided the acute and convalescent COVID-19 samples.

Per the germline V gene, CDR1 is SGHTA and CDR2 is FQGTGA. The V gene lost 5 bases and the J gene lost 0 bases, with 10 bases spanning the gap. The CDR3 spans 15 residues. Source study methods: By means of reference gene primer amplification, nucleated cell counts were estimated. TCRdb's table, derived via immunoSEQ multiplex PCR, lists solely in-frame clones and lacks some. That table furnishes V, J and clone size, whereas the DNA furnished D and trimming. This table has about 75,000 clones, about 88% appearing once. The clonotype originates from a human donor in a cohort sampled during active COVID-19. The V call is TRBV7-3, the J call TRBJ2-2; D may be TRBD2 (6 bases). The sequenced sample was peripheral blood. Here the CDR3 reads CASSVSSANTGELFF. As DNA, the CDR3 is TGTGCCAGCAGCGTTTCTAGCGCGAACACCGGGGAGCTGTTTTTT.